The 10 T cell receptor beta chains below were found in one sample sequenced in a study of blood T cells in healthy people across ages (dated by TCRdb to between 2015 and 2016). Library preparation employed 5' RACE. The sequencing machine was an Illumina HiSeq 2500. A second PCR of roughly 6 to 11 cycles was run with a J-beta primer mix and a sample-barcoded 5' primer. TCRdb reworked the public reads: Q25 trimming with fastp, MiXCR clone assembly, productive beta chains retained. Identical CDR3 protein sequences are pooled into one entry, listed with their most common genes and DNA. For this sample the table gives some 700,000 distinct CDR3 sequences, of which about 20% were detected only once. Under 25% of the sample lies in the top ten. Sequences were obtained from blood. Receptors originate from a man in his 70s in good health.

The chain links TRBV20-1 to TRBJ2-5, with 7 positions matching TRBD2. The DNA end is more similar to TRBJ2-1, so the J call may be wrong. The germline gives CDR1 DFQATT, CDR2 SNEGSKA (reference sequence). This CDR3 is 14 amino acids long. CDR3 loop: CSAARAGVNNEQFF. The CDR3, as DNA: TGCAGTGCTGCCCGGGCGGGAGTCAACAATGAGCAGTTCTTC.

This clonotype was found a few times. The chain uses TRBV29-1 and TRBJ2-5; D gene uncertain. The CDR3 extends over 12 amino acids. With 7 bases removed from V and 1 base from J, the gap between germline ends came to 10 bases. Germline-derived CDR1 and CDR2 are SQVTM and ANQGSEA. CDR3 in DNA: TGCAGCGCTGTACACTCCCAAGAGACCCAGTACTTC. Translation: CSAVHSQETQYF.

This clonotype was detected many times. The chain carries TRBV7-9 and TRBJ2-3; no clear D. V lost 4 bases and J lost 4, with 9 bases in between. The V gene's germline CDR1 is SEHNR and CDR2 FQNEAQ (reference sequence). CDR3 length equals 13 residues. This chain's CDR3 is CASSSTSPDTQYF. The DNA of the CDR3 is TGTGCCAGCAGCTCGACTTCACCAGATACGCAGTATTTT. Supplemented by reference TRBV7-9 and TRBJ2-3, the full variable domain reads DTGVSQNPRHKITKRGQNVTFRCDPISEHNRLYWYRQTLGQGPEFLTYFQNEAQLEKSRLLSDRFSAERPKGSFSTLEIQRTEQGDSAMYLCASSSTSPDTQYFGPGTRLTVL.

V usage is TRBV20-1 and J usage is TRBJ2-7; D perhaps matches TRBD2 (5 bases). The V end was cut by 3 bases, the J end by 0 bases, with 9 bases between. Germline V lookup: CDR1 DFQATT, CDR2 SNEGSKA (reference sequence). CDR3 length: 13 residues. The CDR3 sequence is CSASGGSSYEQYV. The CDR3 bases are TGCAGTGCTAGCGGAGGTAGCTCCTACGAGCAGTACGTC.

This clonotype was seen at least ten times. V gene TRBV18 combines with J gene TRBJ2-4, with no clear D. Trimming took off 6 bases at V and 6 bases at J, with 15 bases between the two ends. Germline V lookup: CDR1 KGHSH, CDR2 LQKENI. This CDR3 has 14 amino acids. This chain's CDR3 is CASSRLAVGNIQYF. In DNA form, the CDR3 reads TGTGCCAGCTCTCGTCTGGCAGTTGGAAACATTCAGTACTTC.

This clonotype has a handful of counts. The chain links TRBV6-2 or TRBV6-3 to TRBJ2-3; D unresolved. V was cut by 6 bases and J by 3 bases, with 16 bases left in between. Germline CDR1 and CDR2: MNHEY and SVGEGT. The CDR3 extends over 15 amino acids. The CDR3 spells CASRDSPTRTDTQYF. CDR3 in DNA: TGTGCCAGCAGGGATTCTCCCACCCGGACAGATACGCAGTATTTT.

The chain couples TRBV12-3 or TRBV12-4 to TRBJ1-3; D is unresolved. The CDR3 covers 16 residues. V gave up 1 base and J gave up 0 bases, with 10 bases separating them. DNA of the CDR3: TGTGCCAGCAGTTTAGGCAGGACCAGCTCTGGAAACACCATATATTTT. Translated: CASSLGRTSSGNTIYF.

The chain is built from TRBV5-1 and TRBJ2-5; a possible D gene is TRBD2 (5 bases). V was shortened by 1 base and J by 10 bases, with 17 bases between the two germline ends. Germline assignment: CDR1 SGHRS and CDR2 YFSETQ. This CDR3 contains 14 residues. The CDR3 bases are TGCGCCAGCAGCTTGAACACATCCCCTCGGGACCAGTACTTC. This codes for CASSLNTSPRDQYF. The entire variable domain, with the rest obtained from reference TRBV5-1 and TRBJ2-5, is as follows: KAGVTQTPRYLIKTRGQQVTLSCSPISGHRSVSWYQQTPGQGLQFLFEYFSETQRNKGNFPGRFSGRQFSNSRSEMNVSTLELGDSALYLCASSLNTSPRDQYFGPGTRLLVL.

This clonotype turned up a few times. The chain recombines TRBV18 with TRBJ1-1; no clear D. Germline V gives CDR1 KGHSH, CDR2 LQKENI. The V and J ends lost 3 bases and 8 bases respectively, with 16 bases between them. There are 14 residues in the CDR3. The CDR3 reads CASSPRSGDREAFF. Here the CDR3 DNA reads TGTGCCAGCTCACCCCGGAGTGGGGATAGAGAAGCTTTCTTT.

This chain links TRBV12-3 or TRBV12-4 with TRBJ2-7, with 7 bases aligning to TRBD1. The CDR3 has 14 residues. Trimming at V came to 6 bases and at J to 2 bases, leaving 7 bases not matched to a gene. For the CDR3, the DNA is TGTGCCAGCAGAGAGACAGGGTGGGCCTACGAGCAGTACTTC. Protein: CASRETGWAYEQYF.